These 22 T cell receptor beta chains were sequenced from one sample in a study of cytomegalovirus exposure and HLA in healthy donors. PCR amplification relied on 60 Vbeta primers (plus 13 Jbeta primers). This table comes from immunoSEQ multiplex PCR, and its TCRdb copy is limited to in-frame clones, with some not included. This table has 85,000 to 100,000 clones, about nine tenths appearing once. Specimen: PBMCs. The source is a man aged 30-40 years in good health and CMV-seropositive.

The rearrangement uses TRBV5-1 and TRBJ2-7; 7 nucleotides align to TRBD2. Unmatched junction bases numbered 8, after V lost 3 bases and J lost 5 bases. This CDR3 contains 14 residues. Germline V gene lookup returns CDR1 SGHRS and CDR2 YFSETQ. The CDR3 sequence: CASSSVAGADEQYF. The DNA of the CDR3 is TGCGCCAGCAGCTCTGTTGCGGGAGCGGACGAGCAGTACTTC. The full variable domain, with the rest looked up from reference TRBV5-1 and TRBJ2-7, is KAGVTQTPRYLIKTRGQQVTLSCSPISGHRSVSWYQQTPGQGLQFLFEYFSETQRNKGNFPGRFSGRQFSNSRSEMNVSTLELGDSALYLCASSSVAGADEQYFGPGTRLTVT.

This chain's CDR3 is CATSRAPLGVSQPQHF. The CDR3 DNA is TGTGCCACCAGCAGAGCCCCACTGGGAGTAAGTCAGCCCCAGCATTTT. The chain couples TRBV15 to TRBJ1-5; D is undetermined. The length of the CDR3 is 16 residues. V lost 1 base and J lost 6, with 16 bases in between. In germline, CDR1 is LNHNV, CDR2 YYDKDF (reference sequence).

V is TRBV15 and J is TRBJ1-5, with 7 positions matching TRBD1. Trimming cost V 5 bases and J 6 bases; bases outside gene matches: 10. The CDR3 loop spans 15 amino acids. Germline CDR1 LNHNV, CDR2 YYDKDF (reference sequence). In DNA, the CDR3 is TGTGCCACCAGCCCCCAGGGGGGCAGGAGTCAGCCCCAGCATTTT. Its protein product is CATSPQGGRSQPQHF.

The CDR3 DNA reads as TGCGCCAGCAGCACGGGGGGAACAGGGCTTAGCTCCTACAATGAGCAGTTCTTC. Its protein is CASSTGGTGLSSYNEQFF. The rearrangement joins TRBV5-1 to TRBJ2-1; D possibly corresponds to TRBD2 (7 bases). The CDR3 spans 18 residues. With 4 bases removed from V and 0 bases from J, the gap between germline ends came to 20 bases. CDR1 is SGHRS, CDR2 YFSETQ, per germline.

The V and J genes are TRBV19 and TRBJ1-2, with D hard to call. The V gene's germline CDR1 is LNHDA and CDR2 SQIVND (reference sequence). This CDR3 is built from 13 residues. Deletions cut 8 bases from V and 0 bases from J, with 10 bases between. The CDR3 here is CASLAGPNYGYTF. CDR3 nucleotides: TGTGCCAGTTTAGCGGGCCCTAACTATGGCTACACCTTC. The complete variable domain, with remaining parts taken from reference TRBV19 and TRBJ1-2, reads DGGITQSPKYLFRKEGQNVTLSCEQNLNHDAMYWYRQDPGQGLRLIYYSQIVNDFQKGDIAEGYSVSREKKESFPLTVTSAQKNPTAFYLCASLAGPNYGYTFGSGTRLTVV.

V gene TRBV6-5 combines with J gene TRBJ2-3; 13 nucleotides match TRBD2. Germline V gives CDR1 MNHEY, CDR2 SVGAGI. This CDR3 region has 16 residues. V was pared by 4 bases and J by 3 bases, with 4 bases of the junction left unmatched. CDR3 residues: CASSSGLAGVTDTQYF. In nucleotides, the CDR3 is TGTGCCAGCAGTTCCGGACTAGCGGGAGTTACAGATACGCAGTATTTT.

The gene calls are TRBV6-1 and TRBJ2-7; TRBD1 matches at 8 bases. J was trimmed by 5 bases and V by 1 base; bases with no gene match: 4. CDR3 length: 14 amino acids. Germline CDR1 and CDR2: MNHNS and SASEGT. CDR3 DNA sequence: TGTGCCAGCAGTGAAGGCAGGGGGCCCCACGAGCAGTACTTC. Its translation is CASSEGRGPHEQYF.

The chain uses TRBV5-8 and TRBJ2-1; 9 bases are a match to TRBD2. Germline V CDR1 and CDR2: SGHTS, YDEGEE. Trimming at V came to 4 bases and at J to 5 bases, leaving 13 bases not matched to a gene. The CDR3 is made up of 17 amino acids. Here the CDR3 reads CASSPRLGGRADNEQFF. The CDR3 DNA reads TGTGCCAGCAGCCCCCGGCTCGGCGGGAGGGCCGACAATGAGCAGTTCTTC.

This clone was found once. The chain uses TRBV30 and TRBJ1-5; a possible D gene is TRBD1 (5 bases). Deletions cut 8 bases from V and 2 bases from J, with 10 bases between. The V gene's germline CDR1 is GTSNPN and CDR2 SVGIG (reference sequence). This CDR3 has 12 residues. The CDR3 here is CAPRGGNQPQHF. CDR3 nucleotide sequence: TGTGCCCCACGGGGGGGCAATCAGCCCCAGCATTTT.

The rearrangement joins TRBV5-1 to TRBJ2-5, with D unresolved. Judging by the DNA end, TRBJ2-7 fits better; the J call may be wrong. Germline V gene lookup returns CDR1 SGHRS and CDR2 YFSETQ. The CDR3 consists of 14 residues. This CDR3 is CASRVTPSSYEQYF. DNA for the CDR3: TGCGCCAGCAGGGTTACACCTAGCTCCTACGAGCAGTACTTC.

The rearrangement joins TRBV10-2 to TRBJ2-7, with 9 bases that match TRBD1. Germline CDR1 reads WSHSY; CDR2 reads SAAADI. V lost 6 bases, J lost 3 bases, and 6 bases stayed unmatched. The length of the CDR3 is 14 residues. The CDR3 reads CASRGQGAVYEQYF. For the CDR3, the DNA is TGCGCCAGCAGGGGACAGGGCGCTGTCTACGAGCAGTACTTC.

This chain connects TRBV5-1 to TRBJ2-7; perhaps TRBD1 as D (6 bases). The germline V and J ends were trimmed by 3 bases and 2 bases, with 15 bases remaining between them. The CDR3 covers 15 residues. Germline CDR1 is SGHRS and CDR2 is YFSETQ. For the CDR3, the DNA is TGCGCCAGCAGCTATACCCGGGACAAGACCTACGAGCAGTACTTC. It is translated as CASSYTRDKTYEQYF.

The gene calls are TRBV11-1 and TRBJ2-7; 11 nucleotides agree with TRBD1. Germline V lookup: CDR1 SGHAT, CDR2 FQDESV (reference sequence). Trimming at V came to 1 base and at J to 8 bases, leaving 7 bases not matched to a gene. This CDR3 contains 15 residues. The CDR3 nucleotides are TGTGCCAGCAGCTTAGTCGGACAGGGGGCAAGAAAGCAGTACTTC. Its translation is CASSLVGQGARKQYF.

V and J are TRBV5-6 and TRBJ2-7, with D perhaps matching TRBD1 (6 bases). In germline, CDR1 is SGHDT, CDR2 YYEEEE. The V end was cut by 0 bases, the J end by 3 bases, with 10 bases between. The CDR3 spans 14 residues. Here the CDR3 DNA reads TGTGCCAGCAGCTTGGACAGGGCGGGCTACGAGCAGTACTTC. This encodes CASSLDRAGYEQYF. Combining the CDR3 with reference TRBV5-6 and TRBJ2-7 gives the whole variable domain DAGVTQSPTHLIKTRGQQVTLRCSPKSGHDTVSWYQQALGQGPQFIFQYYEEEERQRGNFPDRFSGHQFPNYSSELNVNALLLGDSALYLCASSLDRAGYEQYFGPGTRLTVT.

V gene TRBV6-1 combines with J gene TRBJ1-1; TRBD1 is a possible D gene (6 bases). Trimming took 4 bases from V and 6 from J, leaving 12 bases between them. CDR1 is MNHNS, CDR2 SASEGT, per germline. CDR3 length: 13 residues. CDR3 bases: TGTGCCAGCAGTGTTCTACAGGGTTCTGAAGCTTTCTTT. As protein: CASSVLQGSEAFF.

The CDR3 sequence: CASSPRTGTDTQYF. DNA of the CDR3: TGTGCCAGTAGTCCCCGGACAGGCACAGATACGCAGTATTTT. The chain carries TRBV19 and TRBJ2-3, with D perhaps TRBD1 (6 bases). Germline CDR1 and CDR2: LNHDA and SQIVND (reference sequence). Trimming removed 5 bases from V and 1 base from J, with 10 bases in between. The CDR3 loop spans 14 amino acids. Complete variable domain (other parts from reference TRBV19 and TRBJ2-3): DGGITQSPKYLFRKEGQNVTLSCEQNLNHDAMYWYRQDPGQGLRLIYYSQIVNDFQKGDIAEGYSVSREKKESFPLTVTSAQKNPTAFYLCASSPRTGTDTQYFGPGTRLTVL.

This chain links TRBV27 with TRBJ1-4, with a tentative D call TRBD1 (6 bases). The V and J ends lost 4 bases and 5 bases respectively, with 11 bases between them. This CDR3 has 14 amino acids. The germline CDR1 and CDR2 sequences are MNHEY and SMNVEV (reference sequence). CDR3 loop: CASSSWTENEKLFF. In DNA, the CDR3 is TGTGCCAGCAGTTCGTGGACAGAGAATGAAAAACTGTTTTTT.

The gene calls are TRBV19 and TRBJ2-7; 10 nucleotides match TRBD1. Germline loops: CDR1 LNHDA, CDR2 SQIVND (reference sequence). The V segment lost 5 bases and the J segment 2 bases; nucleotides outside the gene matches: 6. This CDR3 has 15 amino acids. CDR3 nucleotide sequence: TGTGCCAGTAGTTCCCCGGGACAGGGGACCTACGAGCAGTACTTC. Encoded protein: CASSSPGQGTYEQYF.

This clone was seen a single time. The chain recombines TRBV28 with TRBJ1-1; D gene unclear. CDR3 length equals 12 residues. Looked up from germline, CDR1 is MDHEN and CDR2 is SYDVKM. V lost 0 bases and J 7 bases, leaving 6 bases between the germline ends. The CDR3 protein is CASSLWRNEAFF. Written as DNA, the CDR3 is TGTGCCAGCAGTTTATGGCGTAATGAAGCTTTCTTT.

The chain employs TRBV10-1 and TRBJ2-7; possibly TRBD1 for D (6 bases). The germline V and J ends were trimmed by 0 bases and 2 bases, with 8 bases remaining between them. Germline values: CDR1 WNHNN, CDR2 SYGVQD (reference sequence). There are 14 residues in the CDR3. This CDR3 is CASSESGQTYEQYF. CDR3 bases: TGCGCCAGCAGTGAGTCAGGACAGACCTACGAGCAGTACTTC.

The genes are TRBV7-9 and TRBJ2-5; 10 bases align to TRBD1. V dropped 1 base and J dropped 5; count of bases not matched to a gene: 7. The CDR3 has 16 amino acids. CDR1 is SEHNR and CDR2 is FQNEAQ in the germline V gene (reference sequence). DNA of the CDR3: TGTGCCAGCAGCTTAGGGGACAGGGGTATAGGGGAGACCCAGTACTTC. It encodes CASSLGDRGIGETQYF.

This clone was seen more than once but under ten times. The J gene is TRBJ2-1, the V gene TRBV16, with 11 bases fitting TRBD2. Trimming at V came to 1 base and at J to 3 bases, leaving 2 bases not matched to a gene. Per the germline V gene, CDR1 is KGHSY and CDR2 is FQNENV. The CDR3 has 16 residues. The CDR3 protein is CASSQYGTSGYNEQFF. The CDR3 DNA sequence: TGTGCCAGCAGCCAATACGGGACTAGCGGCTACAATGAGCAGTTCTTC.